This T cell receptor (beta chain) comes out of a study of T cells in women clearing cervical HPV infection. Average input was around 1,300 ng genomic DNA for immunoSEQ TCR beta CDR3 amplification. TCRdb's table, derived via immunoSEQ multiplex PCR, lists solely in-frame clones and lacks some. The sample data list around 25,000 clones. To note about this clone: The sequenced fragment ends 3 residues before the CDR3 boundary, so the rest is inferred from the germline J gene.

Deletions cut 0 bases from V and 2 bases from J, with 3 bases between. Germline-derived CDR1 and CDR2 are SGHDT and YYEEEE. The CDR3 is 12 residues long. All donors had a single incident cervical HPV16 infection, not prevalent. What was sequenced was blood buffy coat. The clonotype comes from a woman between 18 and 75 years old with a cervical HPV16 infection that either progressed to CIN3+ or cleared (not recorded which). The chain carries TRBV5-6 and TRBJ2-7, with no clear D. The part of the CDR3 DNA that was read is TGTGCCAGCAGCTTGGGTACCTACGAG. Translating gives CASSLGTYE. The whole CDR3 protein reads CASSLGTYEQYF. The variable domain in full, with the rest retrieved from reference TRBV5-6 and TRBJ2-7, is DAGVTQSPTHLIKTRGQQVTLRCSPKSGHDTVSWYQQALGQGPQFIFQYYEEEERQRGNFPDRFSGHQFPNYSSELNVNALLLGDSALYLCASSLGTYEQYFGPGTRLTVT.